This entry concerns a single T cell receptor beta chain. What this receptor recognizes is not known. This sequence may be a read error, since a much larger clone differs from it by one base. Library preparation was by 5' RACE. Sequencing was carried out with an Illumina HiSeq 2500. A second roughly 7 to 11 cycle PCR used a sample-barcoded 5' primer and a J-beta primer mix. Each TCR beta cDNA molecule received a unique molecular identifier from a template-switch 5' adaptor carrying 12 random nucleotides. At least 2.5 million CDR3-containing paired-end reads were obtained from each sample. The Mint cDNA synthesis kit, primed by a TRBC-specific oligonucleotide, was used to synthesize first-strand cDNA from all RNA. After uracil-DNA glycosylase treatment, a first 18-cycle PCR used universal primers M1SS and BC2_uni_R on all cDNA. The original pipeline was this. Each sample was normalized by randomly selecting 1 million high-quality reads, each carrying a distinct molecular identifier. Instead of being binned into consensus sequences, reads that shared molecular identifiers were thrown out. MiTCR, set to a Q25 quality threshold and the strictest error-elimination algorithm, was used for CDR3 identification, clonotype clustering and error correction. Lower-bound total TCR beta diversity was estimated with a nonparametric unseen species model using Euler transformation. TCRdb applied fastp at Q25 and MiXCR to the public reads, then kept only in-frame beta chains. Every distinct CDR3 protein forms one entry, paired with its most common genes and DNA. TCRdb, rather than the study authors, made the V and J calls. The sample has approximately 1,000,000 distinct CDR3 sequences on record, more than 30% of them singletons. The ten largest account for around 13% of the sample.

This specimen comes from a study of blood T cells in healthy people across ages (dated by TCRdb to the mid-2010s). Describing the broader study: In model experiments, template switching captured about one uniquely barcoded TCR beta cDNA molecule for every two T cells. The donors were divided into four age groups: young (average roughly 15 years), middle-aged (over 35), aged (about 62) and long-lived (about 90). To avoid experimental bias, donors of different ages were randomly spread across the sequencing lanes. Age-related changes in TCR beta repertoire diversity were measured in the study by deep sequencing normalized with unique cDNA molecular identifiers. The study analyzed two additional independent replicas of 1 million unique cDNA reads from the same blood draw for two donors, one aged 18 to 30 and one aged 80 or older. Overall study results and their limits: Donor CMV infection status was unknown, potentially confounding age-related changes in expanded clonotypes. The percentage of naive T cells measured by flow cytometry correlated strongly with observed TCR beta diversity. Total diversity estimates from one million sequenced T cells were considered lower bounds and underestimates. Since profiling was done on bulk unsorted PBMCs, naive and antigen-experienced compartments could not be conclusively compared. Observed TCR beta diversity per million T cells fell roughly linearly with age, and a significant reduction was already apparent by age about 36. Compared with the aged group, the long-lived group had more naive CD4+ T cells, fewer expanded clones and increased TCR diversity, suggesting age selection.

Systemically healthy Caucasian individuals from Russia, over 30 in total and aged roughly 6 to 95 years, were included as donors. Roughly 10 milliliters of peripheral blood were collected from each donor into EDTA-treated Vacutainer tubes. PBMCs were isolated by Ficoll-Paque density-gradient centrifugation, with at least 7 million obtained per sample. Trizol reagent was used to extract total RNA from the PBMCs, yielding at least 6 micrograms per sample. For every donor, an aliquot of PBMCs went through flow cytometry to measure the percentages of naive CD45RAhigh/CD27high T cells. The sequence was collected from a man between 18 and 29 years old in good health. Sequencing was done on a sample of blood.

The bases are TGTACCAGCAGCCAAATAACAGGGGATTCTGAGCAGTTCTTC. It encodes CTSSQITGDSEQFF. The sequence is built from TRBV7-8 and TRBJ2-1; 7 bases in the middle match TRBD1. The CDR3, from cysteine to phenylalanine, totals 14 residues. Here the CDR3 DNA is all that survives: 42 bases in frame from base 1. Via the germline V gene, CDR1 is SGHVS and CDR2 FQNEAQ.